The 20 T cell receptor beta chains below all came from one sample that was sequenced in a study of shared clonotypes between healthy human individuals. TCRdb's copy holds only in-frame clones and misses some; the assay was immunoSEQ multiplex PCR. The sample shows about 2.4 million clones, more than 85% of them seen only once. Sequencing was carried out using naive CD4+ T cells from PBMCs. The subset is: CD45RA+ positively selected. These receptors were obtained from a man aged 18 to 35 in good health. Some clones in this sample may be carry-over from other donors' samples.

The chain is built from TRBV28 and TRBJ1-5; D call uncertain. The CDR3 contains 16 residues. From germline, CDR1 is MDHEN and CDR2 SYDVKM. Trimming left V 7 bases short and J 2 bases short, with 18 bases between. The CDR3 DNA sequence: TGTGCCAGCAATATTGGCCTCCGATTGCGCAATCAGCCCCAGCATTTT. Protein product: CASNIGLRLRNQPQHF.

The chain is built from TRBV4-1 and TRBJ1-5; possible D gene TRBD1, 6 bases. Germline V gene data show CDR1 as MGHRA and CDR2 as YSYEKL. CDR3 length: 16 amino acids. V was clipped by 4 bases and J by 0 bases, with 13 bases between them. The CDR3 protein is CASSPGGAYSNQPQHF. CDR3 coding DNA: TGCGCCAGCAGCCCCGGGGGGGCCTATAGCAATCAGCCCCAGCATTTT.

The chain couples TRBV7-2 to TRBJ2-1; the D is unclear. CDR3 length: 14 amino acids. Trimming took 1 base from V and 7 from J, leaving 11 bases between them. Germline CDR1 SGHTA, CDR2 FQGNSA. CDR3 DNA: TGTGCCAGCAGCTTAGTGATGGCGGCTAATGAGCAGTTCTTC. It specifies CASSLVMAANEQFF. Filled out from reference TRBV7-2 and TRBJ2-1, the complete variable domain reads GAGVSQSPSNKVTEKGKDVELRCDPISGHTALYWYRQSLGQGLEFLIYFQGNSAPDKSGLPSDRFSAERTGGSVSTLTIQRTQQEDSAVYLCASSLVMAANEQFFGPGTRLTVL.

This rearrangement joins TRBV27 to TRBJ2-7; 10 nucleotides line up with TRBD1. This CDR3 region has 15 residues. The junction had 7 bases not matched to a gene; V was cut back by 6 bases and J by 2 bases. The germline V gene encodes CDR1 MNHEY and CDR2 SMNVEV (reference sequence). The CDR3, as DNA: TGTGCCAGCAGCAAACCGGGACAGGGGCCCTACGAGCAGTACTTC. This codes for CASSKPGQGPYEQYF.

V and J are TRBV9 and TRBJ2-1; 11 nucleotides line up with TRBD2. Germline CDR1 SGDLS, CDR2 YYNGEE. This CDR3 spans 16 amino acids. Unmatched junction bases numbered 6, after V lost 3 bases and J lost 4 bases. DNA for the CDR3: TGTGCCAGCAGCGCTAGCGGGAGGATCTCATACAATGAGCAGTTCTTC. Translation: CASSASGRISYNEQFF.

Turning to this clone: The same CDR3 can be traced to other DNA sequences in this sample. The rearrangement links TRBV2 to TRBJ2-1, with TRBD1 matching over 7 bases. This CDR3 has 15 amino acids. Germline V gene data show CDR1 as SNHLY and CDR2 as FYNNEI. V lost 5 bases and J lost 0; bases outside the gene matches: 4. The CDR3 coding sequence is TGTGCCAGCAGTTTACAGGGGAGCTCCTACAATGAGCAGTTCTTC. Translating it yields CASSLQGSSYNEQFF. The entire variable domain, with the rest obtained from reference TRBV2 and TRBJ2-1, is as follows: EPEVTQTPSHQVTQMGQEVILRCVPISNHLYFYWYRQILGQKVEFLVSFYNNEISEKSEIFDDQFSVERPDGSNFTLKIRSTKLEDSAMYFCASSLQGSSYNEQFFGPGTRLTVL.

This chain uses TRBV19 with TRBJ2-2, with 12 bases lining up with TRBD2. Unmatched junction bases numbered 10, after V lost 7 bases and J lost 1 base. The CDR3 covers 18 residues. Germline CDR1 is LNHDA and CDR2 is SQIVND (reference sequence). CDR3: CASTLTSGRWGNTGELFF. As DNA, the CDR3 is TGTGCCAGTACCCTGACTAGCGGGAGATGGGGGAACACCGGGGAGCTGTTTTTT.

The chain is built from TRBV18 and TRBJ2-2; D not certain. Trimming took off 1 base at V and 2 bases at J, with 8 bases between the two ends. From germline, CDR1 is KGHSH and CDR2 LQKENI. This CDR3 region has 15 residues. DNA of the CDR3: TGTGCCAGCTCACCACGGGTGCGAAACACCGGGGAGCTGTTTTTT. Protein: CASSPRVRNTGELFF.

This chain connects TRBV18 to TRBJ2-7; 8 bases line up with TRBD1. The length of the CDR3 is 15 residues. The junction had 4 bases not matched to a gene; V was cut back by 2 bases and J by 1 base. Per the germline V gene, CDR1 is KGHSH and CDR2 is LQKENI. The CDR3 sequence is CASSPTTGASYEQYF. CDR3 coding DNA: TGTGCCAGCTCACCAACGACAGGGGCGTCCTACGAGCAGTACTTC.

A single count supports this clone. The chain has TRBV29-1 and TRBJ2-1; no firm D call. The CDR3 is 14 amino acids. In germline, CDR1 is SQVTM, CDR2 ANQGSEA. Deletions cut 4 bases from V and 10 bases from J, with 20 bases between. Here the CDR3 reads CSVGGKLLSEEQFF. In DNA, the CDR3 is TGCAGCGTTGGTGGTAAGCTCTTATCCGAGGAGCAGTTCTTC.

The chain recombines TRBV4-2 with TRBJ2-3, with a tentative D call TRBD2 (5 bases). The germline V gene has CDR1 LGHNA and CDR2 YNFKEQ. The CDR3 length is 17 residues. The V and J ends lost 0 bases and 2 bases respectively, with 15 bases between them. The CDR3 DNA reads as TGTGCCAGCAGCCAAGATCCGAGCGGAACGCTCACAGATACGCAGTATTTT. Its translation: CASSQDPSGTLTDTQYF.

The chain employs TRBV11-2 and TRBJ2-3; a weak D match, TRBD2 (6 bases). The ends were cut back, 2 bases at V and 3 bases at J, with 18 bases in the middle. CDR3 size: 17 residues. Germline lookup yields CDR1 SGHAT and CDR2 FQNNGV. CDR3 sequence: CASSLPTSPGGTDTQYF. DNA of the CDR3: TGTGCCAGCAGCTTACCAACTAGTCCCGGAGGGACAGATACGCAGTATTTT.

The chain combines TRBV4-2 with TRBJ2-2; D gene unclear. V shed 1 base and J shed 8 bases, with 17 bases lying between them. Germline CDR1 LGHNA, CDR2 YNFKEQ. The CDR3 runs 16 residues. The CDR3 sequence is CASSQGVRIFGGELFF. The CDR3 DNA sequence: TGTGCCAGCAGCCAAGGGGTTAGGATCTTTGGGGGGGAGCTGTTTTTT.

For this clone: This same CDR3 is encoded by further DNA sequences in the sample. Here the CDR3 reads CASSQERLNTGELFF. In DNA, the CDR3 is TGCGCCAGCAGCCAAGAACGTCTTAACACCGGGGAGCTGTTTTTT. V gene TRBV4-3 combines with J gene TRBJ2-2; D uncertain. The V gene lost 0 bases and the J gene lost 2 bases, with 7 bases spanning the gap. Germline CDR1 LGHNA, CDR2 YSLEER. The CDR3 runs 15 residues.

V is TRBV29-1 and J is TRBJ1-4; 7 bases align to TRBD1. CDR3 length: 18 amino acids. J lost 5 bases, V lost 6 bases, and 21 bases had no gene match. Germline CDR1 and CDR2: SQVTM and ANQGSEA. The CDR3 DNA sequence: TGCAGCGTGGTCAGACAGGGTCAACGAGGTAGTACAAATGAAAAACTGTTTTTT. Its protein product is CSVVRQGQRGSTNEKLFF. The whole variable domain, remainder taken from reference TRBV29-1 and TRBJ1-4, is SAVISQKPSRDICQRGTSLTIQCQVDSQVTMMFWYRQQPGQSLTLIATANQGSEATYESGFVIDKFPISRPNLTFSTLTVSNMSPEDSSIYLCSVVRQGQRGSTNEKLFFGSGTQLSVL.

A remark on this clone: Other nucleotide sequences in the sample specify the same CDR3. The chain joins TRBV5-1 to TRBJ2-1; 11 bases agree with TRBD2. The CDR3 covers 15 residues. The V and J ends lost 2 bases and 7 bases, in that order; junction bases with no gene match: 5. Per germline, CDR1 SGHRS and CDR2 YFSETQ. The CDR3 bases are TGCGCCAGCAGCTTAGTAGCGGGAGGGCGGAATGAGCAGTTCTTC. It specifies CASSLVAGGRNEQFF.

As for this clone: This CDR3 is also generated by other DNA sequences in the sample. The genes are TRBV18 and TRBJ1-1; no clear D. Germline V CDR1 and CDR2: KGHSH, LQKENI. The CDR3 loop spans 13 amino acids. With 1 base removed from V and 1 base from J, the gap between germline ends came to 4 bases. CDR3 DNA sequence: TGTGCCAGCTCACCACGGACGAACACTGAAGCTTTCTTT. Translation gives CASSPRTNTEAFF.

V and J are TRBV2 and TRBJ2-1; D is uncertain. V was pared by 6 bases and J by 9 bases, with 9 bases between. CDR3 length: 11 residues. Germline CDR1 SNHLY, CDR2 FYNNEI. Written as DNA, the CDR3 is TGTGCCAGCAGCCGGATAGGTGAGCAGTTCTTC. It yields the protein CASSRIGEQFF.

The chain joins TRBV4-3 to TRBJ2-5; 12 bases map to TRBD2. J was trimmed by 3 bases and V by 4 bases; bases with no gene match: 15. The CDR3 sequence is 19 residues long. CDR1 and CDR2 (germline): LGHNA, YSLEER. CDR3 nucleotides: TGCGCCAGCAGCCCAGGGAGGCTAGCGGGAGGGGTCATCAAAGAGACCCAGTACTTC. It encodes CASSPGRLAGGVIKETQYF.

The chain is built from TRBV7-9 and TRBJ2-5; 7 bases are a match to TRBD1. This CDR3 region has 13 residues. V trimming: 5 bases; J trimming: 3 bases; junction bases outside the gene matches: 3. The germline V gene has CDR1 SEHNR and CDR2 FQNEAQ (reference sequence). The CDR3 coding sequence is TGTGCCAGCAGCGTGGGACAGAAAGAGACCCAGTACTTC. Encoded protein: CASSVGQKETQYF.